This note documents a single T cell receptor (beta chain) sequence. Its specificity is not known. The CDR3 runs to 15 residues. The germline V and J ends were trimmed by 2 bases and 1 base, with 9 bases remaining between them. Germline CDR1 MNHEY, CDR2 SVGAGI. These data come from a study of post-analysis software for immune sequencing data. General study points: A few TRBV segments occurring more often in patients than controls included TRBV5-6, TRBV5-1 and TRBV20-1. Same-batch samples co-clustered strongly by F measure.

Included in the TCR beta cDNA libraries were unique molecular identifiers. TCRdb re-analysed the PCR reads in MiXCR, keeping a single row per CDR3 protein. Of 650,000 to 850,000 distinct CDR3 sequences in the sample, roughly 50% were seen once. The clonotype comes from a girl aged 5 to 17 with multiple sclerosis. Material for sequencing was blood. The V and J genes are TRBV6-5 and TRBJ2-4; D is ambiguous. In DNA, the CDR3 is TGTGCCAGCAGTTACGGGAAGCCGGCCAAAAACATTCAGTACTTC. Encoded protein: CASSYGKPAKNIQYF.